The present T cell receptor beta chain was sequenced within a study of T cell responses to AZD1222 COVID-19 vaccine. Germline values: CDR1 SGHVS, CDR2 FNYEAQ. This CDR3 is 11 amino acids long. The ends were cut back, 3 bases at V and 9 bases at J, with 6 bases in the middle. With respect to this clone: Its matching antigen is unknown.

Second-dose schedules of about 4 or about 12 weeks were combined. General study findings and limits: Only a handful of AZD1222 recipients were seropositive at baseline.

Only in-frame clones appear in the TCRdb table, and some are missing; sequencing was by immunoSEQ multiplex PCR. The sample gives around 89,000 clones, around 89% of which show up once; 5% to 6.5% is in the top ten. The rearrangement uses TRBV7-6 and TRBJ2-1; D call uncertain. The sequenced sample was peripheral blood, obtained 28 days after the second AZD1222 dose. The TCR comes from an adult who received the AZD1222 COVID-19 vaccine. The CDR3 nucleotides read TGTGCCAGCAGCTTTGGTGGTGAGCAGTTCTTC. It yields the protein CASSFGGEQFF.